The TCR beta chain described here comes from a study of shared clonotypes between healthy human individuals. This CDR3 spans 12 amino acids. Germline V gene lookup returns CDR1 SEHNR and CDR2 FQNEAQ (reference sequence). Data came from immunoSEQ multiplex PCR; TCRdb stores just in-frame clones and leaves some out. The sample gives about 990,000 clones, about four fifths of which show up once; 0.6% to 0.75% is in the top ten. With respect to this clone: A read error may account for a junction end that differs from germline.

The chain has TRBV7-9 and TRBJ2-7; 12 bases line up with TRBD2. Source material: memory CD4+ T cells from PBMCs. Subset specified: CD45RA-negative fraction. This sequence was found in a man aged 18-30 years in good health. Some clones in this sample may be carry-over from other donors' samples. CDR3 amino acids: CASSLETSGRTF. CDR3 bases: TGTGCCAGCAGCTTGGAGACTAGCGGGAGAACCTTC.